This T cell receptor (beta chain) was sequenced for a study of blood T cell dynamics during melanoma immunotherapy (dated by TCRdb to about 2020). Regarding the research as a whole: Patients with metastatic melanoma were treated with first-line pembrolizumab or nivolumab plus ipilimumab as standard of care in the United Kingdom. To find early correlates of response, peripheral T cell receptor repertoires were profiled in metastatic melanoma patients before and after one cycle of checkpoint inhibitor therapy. A training cohort was formed from consecutive patients, and a further independent group of patients from the same centre was pooled into an external validation set.

The full study reports these points: The study could not determine whether the T cell clones driving repertoire changes were melanoma-specific or reflected general immune activation. Unlike progressors, patients who went on to achieve disease control showed a bifurcated reorganization of the PBMC repertoire at W3, with either increased clonality or increased diversity. The relatively small sample size was recognized as a factor that could limit how well the results generalize.

The label giving this sample's time point can be read as: pre-treatment baseline. Blood samples were collected before treatment (T0) and at week 3 (W3), after the first cycle of checkpoint blockade. Except for two patients with rapid clinical progression, response was assessed 12 weeks after the first infusion by RECIST 1.1; disease control meant complete response, partial response or stable disease. Any patient who had received prior systemic cancer treatment, was on concomitant immunosuppressant therapy or had synchronous other active malignancies was excluded. Both bulk PBMC and plasma cell-free DNA were sequenced for TCR beta so that circulating cells and T cell turnover could be tracked. Lymphoprep and SepMate tubes were used to isolate PBMC from blood, and red cell lysis was then performed. QIAamp DNA Blood Mini kits were used to extract DNA from PBMC and from sorted T cell subsets. Details on this clone: Its antigen is unknown. No much larger clone exists at a distance of one base, and base qualities are not known.

V is pared back by 1 base and J by 4 bases, with 10 bases lying between the germline termini. The CDR3 measures 14 amino acids from cysteine to phenylalanine. Only the CDR3 portion is preserved as DNA: 42 bases, with reading frame beginning at the first base. CDR1 MDHEN and CDR2 SYDVKM were looked up in the germline V gene. Every bulk PBMC sample was loaded with the same fixed amount of approximately 330 ng of DNA. TCR beta CDR3 sequences were amplified from genomic DNA using the immunoSEQ TCRb Assay kit according to manufacturer instructions. The KAPA Library Quantification Kit for Illumina platforms was used to quantify pooled libraries by qPCR. Pooled libraries were sequenced on an Illumina NextSeq 500, clustered at roughly 0.55-1.2 pM. The study's own analysis went as follows. The TCR data were analyzed using immunoSEQ ANALYZER and the R LymphoSeq package. A rearrangement efficiency score was calculated as productive divided by the sum of productive and non-productive CDR3 sequences. Clonality was assessed using the Gini coefficient and diversity using the Renyi index at alpha=1, with pairwise comparisons between timepoints within each patient. Clonal relatedness, based on an edit distance of 3, and repertoire similarity, based on the Bhattacharyya coefficient, were both computed in LymphoSeq. To classify response, a linear discriminant analysis based on week-3 changes in clonality and diversity was built with the R MASS and caret packages. Held by TCRdb, this immuneACCESS table contains in-frame sequences only and omits some clones. Under half of the omission traces to an unresolved V gene where checked; the cause of the rest is unknown. Clone size and V and J calls were adopted from that table, with D and trimming inferred from the DNA. The sample profile shows 15,000 to 20,000 clones; more than 85% of them were found once. Jointly, the top ten make up 1.5% to 2% of the sample.

The receptor comes from a human donor with melanoma. The sample was blood, taken from a patient treated with checkpoint blockade. The chain joins TRBV28 to TRBJ1-2, with no confidently assigned D gene. The nucleotide sequence reads as follows: TGTGCCAGCAGTTTATTAGCGTTGACCTATGGCTACACCTTC. Protein translation: CASSLLALTYGYTF.